This T cell receptor (beta chain) appears in the sequencing data of a study of blood T cell repertoires in COVID-19. Germline lookup yields CDR1 SGDLS and CDR2 YYNGEE. The length of the CDR3 is 14 residues. The V gene lost 4 bases and the J gene lost 4 bases, with 14 bases spanning the gap. Sequencing was performed with immunoSEQ multiplex PCR; in TCRdb, only in-frame clones are kept and a portion is missing. The table has just over 300,000 clones, roughly 85% seen once. This sequence originates from a man aged 30 to 45 who had recovered from COVID-19. Material for sequencing was PBMCs or T cells enriched from blood (not recorded which). The V and J genes are TRBV9 and TRBJ1-1; the D gene is possibly TRBD1 (6 bases). The CDR3, as DNA: TGTGCCAGCAGCTACCGGGTAGGGGGCACTGAAGCTTTCTTT. As protein: CASSYRVGGTEAFF.